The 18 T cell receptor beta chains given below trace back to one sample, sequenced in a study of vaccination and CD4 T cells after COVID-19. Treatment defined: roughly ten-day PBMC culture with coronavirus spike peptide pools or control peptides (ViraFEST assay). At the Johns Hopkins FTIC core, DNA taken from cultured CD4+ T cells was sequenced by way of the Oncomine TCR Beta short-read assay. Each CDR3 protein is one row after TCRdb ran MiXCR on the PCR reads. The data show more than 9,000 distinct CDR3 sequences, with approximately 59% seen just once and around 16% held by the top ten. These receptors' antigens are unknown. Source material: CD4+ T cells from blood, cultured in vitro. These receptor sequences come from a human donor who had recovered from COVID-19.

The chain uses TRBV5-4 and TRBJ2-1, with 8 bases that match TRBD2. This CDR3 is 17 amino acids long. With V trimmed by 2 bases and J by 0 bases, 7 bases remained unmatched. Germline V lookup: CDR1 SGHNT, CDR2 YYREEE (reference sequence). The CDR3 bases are TGTGCCAGCAGCTTTGGCGGGAGGCTAAGCTCCTACAATGAGCAGTTCTTC. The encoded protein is CASSFGGRLSSYNEQFF.

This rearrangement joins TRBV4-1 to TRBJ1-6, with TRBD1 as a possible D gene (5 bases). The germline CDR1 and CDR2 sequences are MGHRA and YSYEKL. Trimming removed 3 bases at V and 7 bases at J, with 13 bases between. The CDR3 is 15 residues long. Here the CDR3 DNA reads TGCGCCAGCAGCCAGGCCGACAGACGGAATTCACCCCTCCACTTT. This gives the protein CASSQADRRNSPLHF.

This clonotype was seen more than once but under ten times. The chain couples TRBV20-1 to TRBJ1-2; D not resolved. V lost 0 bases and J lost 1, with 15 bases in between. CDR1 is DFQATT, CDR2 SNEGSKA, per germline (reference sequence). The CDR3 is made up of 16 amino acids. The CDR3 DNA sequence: TGCAGTGCTAGAGACCCTGACCACGACATTAACTATGGCTACACCTTC. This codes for CSARDPDHDINYGYTF.

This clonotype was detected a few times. CDR3 residues: CASSATGARLIAKNIQYF. The CDR3 nucleotides read TGTGCCAGCAGCGCGACAGGGGCGAGGTTGATAGCCAAAAACATTCAGTACTTC. The V gene is TRBV7-2, the J gene TRBJ2-4; 8 nucleotides agree with TRBD1. Germline V gene data show CDR1 as SGHTA and CDR2 as FQGNSA. This CDR3 contains 18 residues. J gave up 0 bases and V 5 bases, and 12 bases lay outside the gene matches.

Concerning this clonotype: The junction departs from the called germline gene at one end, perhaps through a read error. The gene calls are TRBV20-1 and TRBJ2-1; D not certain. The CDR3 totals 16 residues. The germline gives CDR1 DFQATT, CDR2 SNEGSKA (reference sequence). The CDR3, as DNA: TGCAGTGCCAGAGAGATCCAGCAGAGCTCCTACAATGAGCAGTTCTTC. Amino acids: CSAREIQQSSYNEQFF.

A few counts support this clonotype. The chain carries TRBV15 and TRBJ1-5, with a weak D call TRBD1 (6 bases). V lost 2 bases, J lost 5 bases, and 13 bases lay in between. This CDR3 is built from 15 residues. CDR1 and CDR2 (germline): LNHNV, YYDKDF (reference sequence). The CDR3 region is CATSRPGQAHQPQHF. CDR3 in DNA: TGTGCCACCAGCAGACCGGGACAAGCGCATCAGCCCCAGCATTTT. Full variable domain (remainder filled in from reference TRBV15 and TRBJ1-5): DAMVIQNPRYQVTQFGKPVTLSCSQTLNHNVMYWYQQKSSQAPKLLFHYYDKDFNNEADTPDNFQSRRPNTSFCFLDIRSPGLGDTAMYLCATSRPGQAHQPQHFGDGTRLSIL.

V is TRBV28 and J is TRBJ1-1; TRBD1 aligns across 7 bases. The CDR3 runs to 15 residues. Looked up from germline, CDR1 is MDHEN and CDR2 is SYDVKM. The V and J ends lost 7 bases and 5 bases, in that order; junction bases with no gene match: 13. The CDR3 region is CASTRGGQGGTEAFF. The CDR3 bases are TGTGCCAGCACTCGCGGAGGTCAGGGGGGGACTGAAGCTTTCTTT.

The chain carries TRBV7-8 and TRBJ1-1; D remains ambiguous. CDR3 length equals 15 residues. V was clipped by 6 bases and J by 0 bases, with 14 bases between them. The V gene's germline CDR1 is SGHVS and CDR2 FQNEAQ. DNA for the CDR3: TGTGCCAGCAGGCCCGGGCGGCTGATGAACACTGAAGCTTTCTTT. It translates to CASRPGRLMNTEAFF.

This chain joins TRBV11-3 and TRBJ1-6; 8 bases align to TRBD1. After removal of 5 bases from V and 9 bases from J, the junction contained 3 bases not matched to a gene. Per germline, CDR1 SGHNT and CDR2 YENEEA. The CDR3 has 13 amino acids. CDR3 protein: CASSPGGGSPLHF. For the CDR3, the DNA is TGTGCCAGCAGCCCAGGGGGCGGTTCACCCCTCCACTTT.

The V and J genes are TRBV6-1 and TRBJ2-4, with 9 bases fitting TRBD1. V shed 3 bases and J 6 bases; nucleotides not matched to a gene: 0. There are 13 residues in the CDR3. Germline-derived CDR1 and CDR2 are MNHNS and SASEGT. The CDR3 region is CASSEDRGNIQYF. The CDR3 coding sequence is TGTGCCAGCAGTGAGGACAGGGGAAACATTCAGTACTTC.

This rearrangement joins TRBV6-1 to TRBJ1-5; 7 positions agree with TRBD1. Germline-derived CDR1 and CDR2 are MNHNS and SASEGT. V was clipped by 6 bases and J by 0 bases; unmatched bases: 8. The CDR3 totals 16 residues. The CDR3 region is CASSVGQVYSNQPQHF. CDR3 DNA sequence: TGTGCCAGCAGCGTTGGACAGGTCTATAGCAATCAGCCCCAGCATTTT.

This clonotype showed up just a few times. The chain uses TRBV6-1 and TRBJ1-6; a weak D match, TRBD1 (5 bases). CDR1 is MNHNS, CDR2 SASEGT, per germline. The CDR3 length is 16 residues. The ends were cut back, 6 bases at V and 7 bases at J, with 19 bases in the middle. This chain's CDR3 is CASRESVGTWNSPLHF. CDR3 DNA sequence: TGTGCCAGCAGGGAATCCGTAGGGACTTGGAATTCACCCCTCCACTTT.

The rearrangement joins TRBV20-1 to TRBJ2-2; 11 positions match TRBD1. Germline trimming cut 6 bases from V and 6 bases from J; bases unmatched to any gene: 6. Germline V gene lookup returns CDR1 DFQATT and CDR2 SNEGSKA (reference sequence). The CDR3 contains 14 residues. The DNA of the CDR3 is TGCAGTGCCTGGACAGGGGGCGCCGCCGGGGAGCTGTTTTTT. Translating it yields CSAWTGGAAGELFF.

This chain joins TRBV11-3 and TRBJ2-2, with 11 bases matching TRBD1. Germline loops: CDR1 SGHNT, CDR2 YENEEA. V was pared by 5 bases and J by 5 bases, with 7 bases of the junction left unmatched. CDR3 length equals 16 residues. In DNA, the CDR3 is TGTGCCAGCAGCGCAAGGACAGGGGGCAATACCGGGGAGCTGTTTTTT. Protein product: CASSARTGGNTGELFF.

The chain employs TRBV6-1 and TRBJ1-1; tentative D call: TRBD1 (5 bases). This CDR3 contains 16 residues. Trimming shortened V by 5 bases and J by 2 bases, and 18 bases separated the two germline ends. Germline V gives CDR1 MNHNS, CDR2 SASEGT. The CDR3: CASSPQKGTANTEAFF. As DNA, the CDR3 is TGTGCCAGCAGTCCTCAAAAAGGGACGGCAAACACTGAAGCTTTCTTT.

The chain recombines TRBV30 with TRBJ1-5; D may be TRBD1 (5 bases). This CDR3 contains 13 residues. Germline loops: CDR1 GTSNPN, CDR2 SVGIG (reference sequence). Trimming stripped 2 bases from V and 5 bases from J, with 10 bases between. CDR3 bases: TGTGCCTGGAGTCTCGAAGGGGATCAGCCCCAGCATTTT. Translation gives CAWSLEGDQPQHF.

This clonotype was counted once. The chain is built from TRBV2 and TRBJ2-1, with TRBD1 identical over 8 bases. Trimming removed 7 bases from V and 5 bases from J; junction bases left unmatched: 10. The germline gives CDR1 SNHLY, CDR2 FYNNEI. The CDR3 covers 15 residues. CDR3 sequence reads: CASMRDRIVNNEQFF. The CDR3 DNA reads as TGTGCCAGCATGAGGGACAGGATAGTAAACAATGAGCAGTTCTTC.

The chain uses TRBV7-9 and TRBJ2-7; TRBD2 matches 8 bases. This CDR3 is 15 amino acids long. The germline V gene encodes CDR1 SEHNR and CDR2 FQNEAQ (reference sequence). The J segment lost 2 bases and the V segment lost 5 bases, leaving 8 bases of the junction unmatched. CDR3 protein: CASSPGGGRAYEQYF. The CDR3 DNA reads TGTGCCAGCAGCCCGGGGGGGGGACGTGCCTACGAGCAGTACTTC. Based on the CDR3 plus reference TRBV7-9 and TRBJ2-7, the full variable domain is DTGVSQNPRHKITKRGQNVTFRCDPISEHNRLYWYRQTLGQGPEFLTYFQNEAQLEKSRLLSDRFSAERPKGSFSTLEIQRTEQGDSAMYLCASSPGGGRAYEQYFGPGTRLTVT.